This T cell receptor (beta chain) was captured in a study of cytomegalovirus exposure and HLA in healthy donors. General study results and limits: Information on immune exposure was restricted to one variable (CMV serostatus).

The PCR used 60 Vbeta and 13 Jbeta primers. The authors' processing: Roughly 10 million shared chains were among around 78 million unique TCR beta chains counted in a later analysis. Only in-frame clones appear in the TCRdb table, and some are missing; sequencing was by immunoSEQ multiplex PCR. V, J and clone size were drawn from that table, and D and trimming were deduced from the DNA. The sample consists of 80,000 or so clones, about three quarters of them appearing once. With respect to this clone: No antigen is known for it.

The receptor was derived from a woman aged 40 to 49 in good health and CMV-seropositive. Sequencing was performed on PBMCs.

The CDR3 sequence is CAIRPTVSATEAFF. CDR3 in DNA: TGTGCCATCAGACCGACGGTTAGCGCCACTGAAGCTTTCTTT. V is TRBV6-5 and J is TRBJ1-1, with D unresolved. From germline, CDR1 is MNHEY and CDR2 SVGAGI. Trimming shortened V by 10 bases and J by 4 bases, and 19 bases separated the two germline ends. The CDR3 loop spans 14 amino acids.